Listed below are T cell receptor beta chains from one sample, sequenced in a study of PD-L1 blockade in urothelial cancer. The assay was immunoSEQ multiplex PCR, and TCRdb's table has in-frame clones only and misses some. The table includes 55,000 to 85,000 clones, about 89% detected once. The source was PBMCs, collected around atezolizumab (anti-PD-L1) treatment. The receptors were sampled from a man in his fifties or sixties with urothelial cancer. Both conserved end residues are part of each CDR3. Fields, in order: J gene, D gene, clone size, V gene, CDR3 protein, CDR3 DNA. A D gene is named only where the DNA matches it firmly. Not all rows give a size; the values are once, few, many and, for expanded clones, a class.

TRBJ2-7 | - | - | TRBV4-3 | CASSEQSTGNHEQYF | TGCGCCAGCAGCGAACAGTCTACAGGGAACCACGAGCAGTACTTC
TRBJ2-7 | TRBD2 | - | TRBV6-1 | CASSETASGAYEQYF | TGTGCCAGCAGTGAAACGGCTAGCGGGGCTTACGAGCAGTACTTC
TRBJ2-3 | TRBD2 | - | TRBV10-3 | CATAGLAGSTDTQYF | TGTGCCACCGCCGGACTAGCGGGGAGCACAGATACGCAGTATTTT
TRBJ2-7 | - | once | TRBV2 | CASSYRQANEQYF | TGTGCCAGCAGTTACAGGCAAGCCAACGAGCAGTACTTC
TRBJ2-7 | - | once | TRBV4-3 | CASSQDRGPEQYF | TGCGCCAGCAGCCAAGATAGGGGTCCCGAGCAGTACTTC
TRBJ1-2 | - | - | TRBV4-3 | CASSQEPGSNGYTF | TGCGCCAGCAGCCAAGAGCCCGGGAGTAATGGCTACACCTTC
TRBJ1-2 | - | - | TRBV29-1 | CSVVDSGYTF | TGCAGCGTTGTTGATAGCGGCTACACCTTC
TRBJ1-1 | - | - | TRBV29-1 | CSVRLQAGDTEAFF | TGCAGCGTCAGGCTACAGGCTGGCGACACTGAAGCTTTCTTT
TRBJ2-1 | TRBD2 | - | TRBV4-3 | CASSQVPAGSGYNEQFF | TGCGCCAGCAGCCAAGTCCCAGCGGGGTCGGGCTACAATGAGCAGTTCTTC
TRBJ1-1 | - | - | TRBV19 | CASKVRELNTEAFF | TGTGCCAGTAAAGTTAGGGAGTTGAACACTGAAGCTTTCTTT
TRBJ1-5 | - | - | TRBV5-1 | CASSLRQESQPQHF | TGCGCCAGCAGCTTGAGACAAGAGAGTCAGCCCCAGCATTTT
TRBJ2-6 | - | - | TRBV30 | CAWQSGSGANVLTF | TGTGCCTGGCAGTCGGGGTCTGGGGCCAACGTCCTGACTTTC
TRBJ2-5 | - | - | TRBV5-1 | CASSLGTAETQYF | TGCGCCAGCAGCTTGGGGACAGCCGAGACCCAGTACTTC
TRBJ2-7 | TRBD1 | - | TRBV7-2 | CASSMGQRQEQYF | TGTGCCAGCAGCATGGGACAGAGACAGGAGCAGTACTTC
TRBJ2-1 | - | few | TRBV18 | CASSPVGRESYNEQFF | TGTGCCAGCTCACCAGTGGGGCGGGAATCCTACAATGAGCAGTTCTTC
TRBJ2-7 | TRBD2 | - | TRBV6-5 | CASSYWREGSEQYF | TGTGCCAGCAGTTACTGGCGGGAGGGCTCCGAGCAGTACTTC
TRBJ1-1 | - | few | TRBV30 | CAWSSTGQTNTEAFF | TGTGCCTGGAGTTCCACAGGACAAACTAACACTGAAGCTTTCTTT
TRBJ2-7 | - | once | TRBV14 | CASSQFRAREQYF | TGTGCCAGCAGCCAATTCAGGGCTAGGGAGCAGTACTTC
TRBJ2-3 | - | - | TRBV18 | CASSRGRGLDTQYF | TGTGCCAGCTCACGAGGGCGGGGGCTAGATACGCAGTATTTT
TRBJ2-2 | - | - | TRBV19 | CASSIVRDTGELFF | TGTGCCAGTAGTATTGTCAGGGACACCGGGGAGCTGTTTTTT
TRBJ2-5 | - | few | TRBV29-1 | CSVAGRGAETQYF | TGCAGCGTCGCGGGGCGGGGAGCGGAGACCCAGTACTTC
TRBJ1-1 | - | - | TRBV19 | CASSIDRGNTEAFF | TGTGCCAGTAGTATAGATCGGGGGAACACTGAAGCTTTCTTT
TRBJ2-7 | - | - | TRBV4-1 | CASSQVPDPTYEQYF | TGCGCCAGCAGCCAAGTCCCTGATCCTACCTACGAGCAGTACTTC
TRBJ2-3 | TRBD2 | - | TRBV4-3 | CASSQDWGLAGGYADTQYF | TGCGCCAGCAGCCAAGATTGGGGACTAGCGGGAGGTTATGCAGATACGCAGTATTTT
TRBJ2-3 | - | - | TRBV18 | CASSPWTETDTQYF | TGTGCCAGCTCACCTTGGACAGAAACAGATACGCAGTATTTT
TRBJ2-7 | - | - | TRBV5-5 | CASSLEPPHEQYF | TGTGCCAGCAGCTTGGAGCCCCCCCACGAGCAGTACTTC
TRBJ1-6 | - | - | TRBV30 | CAWSVSRDSPLHF | TGTGCCTGGAGTGTGTCTCGAGATTCACCCCTCCACTTT
TRBJ2-2 | - | - | TRBV5-1 | CASSLRGWNTGELFF | TGCGCCAGCAGCTTGCGGGGATGGAACACCGGGGAGCTGTTTTTT
TRBJ1-1 | TRBD1 | - | TRBV4-1 | CASSQMTGVNTEAFF | TGCGCCAGCAGCCAAATGACAGGGGTGAACACTGAAGCTTTCTTT
TRBJ2-3 | - | - | TRBV27 | CASSSANTQYF | TGTGCCAGCAGTTCCGCGAATACGCAGTATTTT
TRBJ1-2 | - | - | TRBV6-6 | CASSYTTGKSHYGYTF | TGTGCCAGCAGTTACACAACAGGGAAATCGCACTATGGCTACACCTTC
TRBJ2-5 | - | few | TRBV6-5 | CASSQEGTQYF | TGTGCCAGCAGCCAAGAGGGGACCCAGTACTTC
TRBJ2-3 | TRBD2 | once | TRBV7-9 | CASSPSGVTDTQYF | TGTGCCAGCAGCCCCAGCGGGGTCACAGATACGCAGTATTTT
TRBJ2-3 | - | - | TRBV10-1 | CASSELGDTQYF | TGCGCCAGCAGTGAGCTGGGCGATACGCAGTATTTT
TRBJ1-1 | - | - | TRBV29-1 | CSVDSYSGVMNTEAFF | TGCAGCGTTGATAGTTACAGCGGAGTAATGAACACTGAAGCTTTCTTT
TRBJ2-6 | - | - | TRBV18 | CASSPGGVGANVLTF | TGTGCCAGCTCACCAGGCGGGGTTGGGGCCAACGTCCTGACTTTC
TRBJ2-1 | TRBD2 | - | TRBV5-6 | CASSLGLAVYNEQFF | TGTGCCAGCAGCTTGGGACTAGCGGTCTACAATGAGCAGTTCTTC
TRBJ1-3 | TRBD1 | - | TRBV6-6 | CASSSRDRGGNTIYF | TGTGCCAGCAGTTCCCGGGACAGGGGTGGAAACACCATATATTTT
TRBJ2-7 | - | - | TRBV7-9 | CASSRAWGGGEQYF | TGTGCCAGCAGCCGAGCGTGGGGGGGCGGGGAGCAGTACTTC
TRBJ1-4 | TRBD1 | - | TRBV6-6 | CASSDRGNEKLFF | TGTGCCAGCAGTGACAGGGGTAATGAAAAACTGTTTTTT
TRBJ2-7 | - | - | TRBV5-1 | CASSFTPGKTYEQYF | TGCGCCAGCAGCTTCACCCCGGGGAAAACCTACGAGCAGTACTTC
TRBJ2-7 | TRBD1 | - | TRBV5-1 | CASSLTGDIYEQYF | TGCGCCAGCAGCTTAACAGGGGACATATACGAGCAGTACTTC
TRBJ1-5 | TRBD1 | - | TRBV19 | CASSSEDRDQPQHF | TGTGCCAGTAGTTCAGAGGACAGGGACCAGCCCCAGCATTTT
TRBJ2-2 | TRBD1 | - | TRBV10-2 | CASSELTGPGELFF | TGCGCCAGCAGTGAGTTGACAGGGCCCGGGGAGCTGTTTTTT
TRBJ2-7 | TRBD1 | - | TRBV7-3 | CASSLEGTGEQYF | TGTGCCAGCAGCTTAGAAGGGACAGGCGAGCAGTACTTC
TRBJ2-7 | - | - | TRBV6-6 | CASSYSAGPPYEQYF | TGTGCCAGCAGTTACTCGGCGGGCCCCCCCTACGAGCAGTACTTC
TRBJ1-3 | - | - | TRBV6-6 | CASTGNTIYF | TGTGCCAGCACGGGAAACACCATATATTTT
TRBJ2-3 | - | - | TRBV5-4 | CASSLDGSGTDTQYF | TGTGCCAGCAGCTTAGACGGGTCCGGCACAGATACGCAGTATTTT
TRBJ2-7 | - | - | TRBV25-1 | CATRQSSYEQYF | TGTGCCACTAGACAGAGCTCCTACGAGCAGTACTTC
TRBJ1-2 | - | - | TRBV6-1 | CASSESIWGGFGYGYTF | TGTGCCAGCAGTGAAAGTATTTGGGGAGGGTTTGGCTATGGCTACACCTTC
TRBJ2-3 | - | - | TRBV19 | CASSISRGATDTQYF | TGTGCCAGTAGTATATCCCGGGGGGCGACAGATACGCAGTATTTT
TRBJ2-1 | TRBD2 | - | TRBV9 | CASSSGLAGSHEQFF | TGTGCCAGCAGCTCCGGACTAGCGGGGAGCCATGAGCAGTTCTTC
TRBJ2-7 | TRBD2 | - | TRBV10-3 | CAISDKGLPSHEQYF | TGTGCCATCAGTGATAAGGGACTACCTTCACACGAGCAGTACTTC